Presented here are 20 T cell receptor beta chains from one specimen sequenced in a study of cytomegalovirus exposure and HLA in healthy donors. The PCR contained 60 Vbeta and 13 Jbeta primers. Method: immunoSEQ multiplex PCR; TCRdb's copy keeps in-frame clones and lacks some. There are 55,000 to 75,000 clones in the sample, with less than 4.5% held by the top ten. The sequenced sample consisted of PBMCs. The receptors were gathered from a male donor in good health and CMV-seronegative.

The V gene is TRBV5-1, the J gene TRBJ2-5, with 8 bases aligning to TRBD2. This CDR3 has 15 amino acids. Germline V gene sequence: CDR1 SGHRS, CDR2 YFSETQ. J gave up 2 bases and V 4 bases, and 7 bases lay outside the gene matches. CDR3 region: CASSPAVAGQETQYF. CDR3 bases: TGCGCCAGCAGCCCGGCGGTAGCGGGACAAGAGACCCAGTACTTC.

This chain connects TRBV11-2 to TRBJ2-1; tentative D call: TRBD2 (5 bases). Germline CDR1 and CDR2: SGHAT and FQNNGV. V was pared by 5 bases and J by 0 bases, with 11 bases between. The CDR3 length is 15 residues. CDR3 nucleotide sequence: TGTGCCAGCAGCCCACTGGCGGGCTCCTACAATGAGCAGTTCTTC. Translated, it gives CASSPLAGSYNEQFF.

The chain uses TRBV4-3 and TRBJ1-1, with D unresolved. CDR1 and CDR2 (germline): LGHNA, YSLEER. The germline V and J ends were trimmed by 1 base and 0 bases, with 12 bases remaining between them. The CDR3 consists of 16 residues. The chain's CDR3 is CASSQGGNWVNTEAFF. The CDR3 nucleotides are TGCGCCAGCAGCCAAGGCGGAAACTGGGTGAACACTGAAGCTTTCTTT.

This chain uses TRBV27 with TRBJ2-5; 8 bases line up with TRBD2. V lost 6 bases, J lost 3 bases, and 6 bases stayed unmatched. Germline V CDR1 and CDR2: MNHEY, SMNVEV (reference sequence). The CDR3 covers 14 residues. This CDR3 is CASRGRGVEETQYF. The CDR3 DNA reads TGTGCCAGCAGGGGGCGGGGGGTAGAAGAGACCCAGTACTTC.

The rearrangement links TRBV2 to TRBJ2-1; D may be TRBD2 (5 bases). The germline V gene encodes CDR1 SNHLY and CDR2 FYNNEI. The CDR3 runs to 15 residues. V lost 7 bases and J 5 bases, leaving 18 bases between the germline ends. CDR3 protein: CASNKEVQVDNEQFF. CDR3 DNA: TGTGCCAGCAATAAGGAGGTCCAGGTTGACAATGAGCAGTTCTTC.

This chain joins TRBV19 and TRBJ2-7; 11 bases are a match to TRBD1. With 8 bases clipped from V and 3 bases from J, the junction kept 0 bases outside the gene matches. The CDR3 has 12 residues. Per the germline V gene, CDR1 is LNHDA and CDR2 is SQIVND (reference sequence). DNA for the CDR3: TGTGCCAGTGGGACAGGGGGCTACGAGCAGTACTTC. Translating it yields CASGTGGYEQYF.

The CDR3 nucleotides read TGTGCCAGCAGTACTAGCGGGAGGAATGAGCAGTTCTTC. Translation: CASSTSGRNEQFF. This chain connects TRBV28 to TRBJ2-1, with TRBD2 matching over 12 bases. Unmatched junction bases numbered 0, after V lost 5 bases and J lost 7 bases. The CDR3 length is 13 residues. Germline V gene lookup returns CDR1 MDHEN and CDR2 SYDVKM.

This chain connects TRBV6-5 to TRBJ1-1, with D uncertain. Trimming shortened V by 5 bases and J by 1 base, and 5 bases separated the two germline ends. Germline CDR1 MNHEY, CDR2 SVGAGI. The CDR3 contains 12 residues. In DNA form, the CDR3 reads TGTGCCAGCAGTCGTTGGAACACTGAAGCTTTCTTT. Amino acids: CASSRWNTEAFF.

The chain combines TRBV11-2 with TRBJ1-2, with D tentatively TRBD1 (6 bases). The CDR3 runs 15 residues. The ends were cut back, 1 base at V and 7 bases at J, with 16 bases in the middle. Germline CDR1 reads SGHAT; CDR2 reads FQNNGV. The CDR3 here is CASSLVFGGRGGYTF. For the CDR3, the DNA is TGTGCCAGCAGCTTAGTATTCGGGGGGCGCGGTGGCTACACCTTC.

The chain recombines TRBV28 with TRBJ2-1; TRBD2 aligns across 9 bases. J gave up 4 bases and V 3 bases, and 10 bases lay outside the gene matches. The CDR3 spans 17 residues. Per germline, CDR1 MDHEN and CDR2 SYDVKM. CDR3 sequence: CASSFQGLRGGYNEQFF. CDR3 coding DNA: TGTGCCAGCAGTTTCCAGGGGTTGCGGGGGGGATACAATGAGCAGTTCTTC.

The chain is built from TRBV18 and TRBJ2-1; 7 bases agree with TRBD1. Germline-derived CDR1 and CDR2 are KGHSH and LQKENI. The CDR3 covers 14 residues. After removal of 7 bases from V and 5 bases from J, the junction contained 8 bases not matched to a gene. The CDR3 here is CASWLNRGNNEQFF. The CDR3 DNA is TGTGCCAGCTGGCTAAACAGGGGAAACAATGAGCAGTTCTTC.

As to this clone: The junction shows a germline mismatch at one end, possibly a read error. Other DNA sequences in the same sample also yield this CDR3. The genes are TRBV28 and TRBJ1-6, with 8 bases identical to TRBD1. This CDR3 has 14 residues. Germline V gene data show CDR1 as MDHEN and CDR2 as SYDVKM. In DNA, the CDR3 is TGTGCCAGCAGTCCCGGGACAGGCAGGTCACCCCTACACTTT. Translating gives CASSPGTGRSPLHF.

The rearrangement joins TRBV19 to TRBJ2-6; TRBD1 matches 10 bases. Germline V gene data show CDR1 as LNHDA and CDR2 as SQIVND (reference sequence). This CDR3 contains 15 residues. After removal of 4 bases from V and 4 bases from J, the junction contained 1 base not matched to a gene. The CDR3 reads CASSRQGAGANVLTF. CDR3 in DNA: TGTGCCAGTAGTAGACAGGGGGCCGGGGCCAACGTCCTGACTTTC. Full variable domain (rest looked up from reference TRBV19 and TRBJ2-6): DGGITQSPKYLFRKEGQNVTLSCEQNLNHDAMYWYRQDPGQGLRLIYYSQIVNDFQKGDIAEGYSVSREKKESFPLTVTSAQKNPTAFYLCASSRQGAGANVLTFGAGSRLTVL.

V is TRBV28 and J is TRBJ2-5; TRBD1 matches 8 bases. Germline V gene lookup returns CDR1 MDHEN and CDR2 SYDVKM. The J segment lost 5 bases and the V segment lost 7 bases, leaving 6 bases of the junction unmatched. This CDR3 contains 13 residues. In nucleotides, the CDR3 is TGTGCCAGCACGACAGGGGTTCTGGAGACCCAGTACTTC. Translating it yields CASTTGVLETQYF. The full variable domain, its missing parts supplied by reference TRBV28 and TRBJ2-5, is DVKVTQSSRYLVKRTGEKVFLECVQDMDHENMFWYRQDPGLGLRLIYFSYDVKMKEKGDIPEGYSVSREKKERFSLILESASTNQTSMYLCASTTGVLETQYFGPGTRLLVL.

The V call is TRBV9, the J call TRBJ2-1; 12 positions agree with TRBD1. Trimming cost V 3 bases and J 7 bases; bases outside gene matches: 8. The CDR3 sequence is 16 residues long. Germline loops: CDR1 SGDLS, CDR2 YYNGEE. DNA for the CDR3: TGTGCCAGCAGCGCCGCCGGGACAGGGGGCTGGAATGAGCAGTTCTTC. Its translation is CASSAAGTGGWNEQFF.

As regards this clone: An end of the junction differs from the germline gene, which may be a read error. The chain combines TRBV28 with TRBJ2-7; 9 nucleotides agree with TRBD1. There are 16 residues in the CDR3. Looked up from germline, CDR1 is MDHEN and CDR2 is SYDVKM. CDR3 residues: CASSPQGARPTYEQYF. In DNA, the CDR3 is TGTGCCAGCAGTCCACAGGGGGCGCGACCTACCTACGAGCAGTACTTT.

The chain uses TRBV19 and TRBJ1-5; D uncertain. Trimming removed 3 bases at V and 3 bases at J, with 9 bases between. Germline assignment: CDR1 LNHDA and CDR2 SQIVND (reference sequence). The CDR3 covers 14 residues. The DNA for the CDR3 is TGTGCCAGTAGTATGGGCCGAAACAATCAGCCCCAGCATTTT. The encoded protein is CASSMGRNNQPQHF.

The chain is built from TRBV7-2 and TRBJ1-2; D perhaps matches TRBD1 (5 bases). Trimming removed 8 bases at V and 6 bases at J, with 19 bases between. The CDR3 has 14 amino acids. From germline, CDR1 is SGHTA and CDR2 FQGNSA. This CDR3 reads CASYGQGLVNGYTF. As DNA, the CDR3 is TGTGCCAGCTACGGGCAGGGCCTTGTAAATGGCTACACCTTC.

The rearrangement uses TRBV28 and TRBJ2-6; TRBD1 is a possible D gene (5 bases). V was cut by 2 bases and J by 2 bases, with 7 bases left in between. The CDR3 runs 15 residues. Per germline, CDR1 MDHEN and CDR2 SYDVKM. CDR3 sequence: CASSLPGPGANVLTF. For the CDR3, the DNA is TGTGCCAGCAGTTTACCAGGGCCTGGGGCCAACGTCCTGACTTTC. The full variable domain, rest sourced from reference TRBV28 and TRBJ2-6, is DVKVTQSSRYLVKRTGEKVFLECVQDMDHENMFWYRQDPGLGLRLIYFSYDVKMKEKGDIPEGYSVSREKKERFSLILESASTNQTSMYLCASSLPGPGANVLTFGAGSRLTVL.

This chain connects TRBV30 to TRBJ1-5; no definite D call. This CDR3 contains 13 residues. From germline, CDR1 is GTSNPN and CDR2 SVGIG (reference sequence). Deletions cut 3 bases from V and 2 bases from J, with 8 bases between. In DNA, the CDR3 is TGTGCCTGGAGACGGGATCGCAATCAGCCCCAGCATTTT. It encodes CAWRRDRNQPQHF.